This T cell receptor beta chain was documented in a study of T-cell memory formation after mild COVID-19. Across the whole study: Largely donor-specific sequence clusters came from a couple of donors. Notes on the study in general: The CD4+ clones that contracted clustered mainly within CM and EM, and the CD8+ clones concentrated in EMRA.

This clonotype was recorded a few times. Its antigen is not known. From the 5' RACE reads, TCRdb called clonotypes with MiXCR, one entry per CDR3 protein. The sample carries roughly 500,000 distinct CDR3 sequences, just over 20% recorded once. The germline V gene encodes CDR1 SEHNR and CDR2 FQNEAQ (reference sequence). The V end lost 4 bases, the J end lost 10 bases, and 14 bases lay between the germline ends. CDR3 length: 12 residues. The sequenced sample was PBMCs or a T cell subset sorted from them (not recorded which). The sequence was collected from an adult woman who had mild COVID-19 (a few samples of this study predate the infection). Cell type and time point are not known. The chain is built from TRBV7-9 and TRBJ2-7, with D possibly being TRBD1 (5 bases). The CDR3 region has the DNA TGTGCCAGCAGCTCCAGAGCTGGGGCTCAGTACTTC. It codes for CASSSRAGAQYF.